Included here is one TCR beta chain sequence, with context. Its antigen is not yet known. Base qualities were left out, and no much larger clone turns up one base away. The sample comes from a study of blood T cell repertoires in COVID-19 (dated by TCRdb to about 2020). Describing the broader study: Samples from collaborators originated in the United States, Italy and Spain and spanned both the acute and convalescent phases of COVID-19. The repertoires were made available in a free public database intended to serve as a resource for research on the immune response to SARS-CoV-2. Deeply sampled blood TCRbeta repertoires from subjects exposed to, actively infected with, or recovered from COVID-19 were included in the dataset. Samples were obtained from the ongoing ImmuneRACE study (first 160 participants) and from 1,200 or so subjects provided by 6 global collaborators. A de-identified subject ID, COVID-19 status, age in years and sex were almost always included in the sample metadata. The material from the prospective study consisted of cDNA or gDNA derived from T cells, B-cell-depleted T cells, or PBMCs. Where available, HLA class I and class II types were taken from metadata supplied by the sample provider and were not determined by assay-based typing. Overall study results and their limits: The quantity of clinical and demographic metadata differed by source and by participant and was supplied without curation.

Trimming removed 5 bases from V and 3 bases from J, leaving 19 bases between the germline ends. Reading the germline V gene (reference sequence) gives CDR1 MNHNY and CDR2 SVGAGI. The CDR3 goes from the cysteine to the phenylalanine over 16 residues. Only the CDR3 DNA is retained, 48 bases long and in frame from the first base. TCRbeta CDR3 regions were amplified from genomic DNA by means of the immunoSEQ Assay, a bias-controlled multiplex PCR. The paper's data handling went like this. Within the assay, amplification of reference gene primers was used to estimate how many nucleated cells each sample contained. To quantify the absolute abundance of each unique TCRbeta CDR3 rearrangement, sequence reads were collapsed and filtered. For each sample, productive Simpson clonality was calculated as the square root of Simpson's diversity index across productive rearrangements. The source is immuneACCESS, and TCRdb retained only in-frame sequences with V and J called. Part of the clones is not carried over; for the studies checked, unresolved V genes explain less than half of this, and the remainder is unexplained. That table is the source of V, J and clone size, and D and trimming were worked out from the DNA. This sample gives under 250,000 clones in total; roughly nine tenths of them show up just once. The top ten hold around 5.9% of the sample.

Whole blood was collected in K2EDTA tubes by collaborating institutions according to the institutions' own protocols. For TCRbeta analysis, collaborator samples were shipped as frozen whole blood, as isolated PBMCs, or as DNA extracted from either sample type. Sequenced: peripheral blood. The rearrangement combines TRBV6-6 with TRBJ1-1; a tentative D call is TRBD1 (5 bases match). This sequence was found in a man aged 55 to 69 with acute or convalescent COVID-19. In nucleotides, the sequence is TGTGCCAGCAGTAAGCCCTTCGGGGGTGGCGACACTGAAGCTTTCTTT. This translates into CASSKPFGGGDTEAFF.